This T cell receptor beta chain was sequenced during a study of metastatic and nonmetastatic thyroid tumors. Study-level background: It was across blood and tumor or nodule tissue from malignant and benign thyroid patients that repertoires were compared. Findings of the study overall: TCR beta diversity was reportedly significantly higher in malignant thyroid tumors than benign nodules, in blood and tumor.

The length of the CDR3 is 17 residues. Trimming took 5 bases from V and 0 from J; bases not matched to a gene: 8. Germline CDR1 SGHRS, CDR2 YFSETQ. Prior to thyroid surgery, none of the patients had received any treatment. Source study methods: CDR3 differences across clinicopathological groups were used to build a distant-metastasis classifier for papillary thyroid cancer. TCRdb redid the clone calls on the PCR reads using MiXCR. TCRdb, not the original authors, processed these V and J calls. This table holds around 45,000 clones, 3% to 3.5% found once. This clone was counted between two and nine times. The antigen is undetermined.

This receptor was identified in a female donor with papillary thyroid cancer or a benign thyroid nodule (not recorded which). Some clones in this sample may be carry-over from other donors' samples. V gene TRBV5-1 combines with J gene TRBJ2-6, with TRBD1 matching over 7 bases. The sequencing sample was made of blood. CDR3 nucleotide sequence: TGCGCCAGCAGAGGGGGCAGTACGAGCTCTGGGGCCAACGTCCTGACTTTC. Translating gives CASRGGSTSSGANVLTF.